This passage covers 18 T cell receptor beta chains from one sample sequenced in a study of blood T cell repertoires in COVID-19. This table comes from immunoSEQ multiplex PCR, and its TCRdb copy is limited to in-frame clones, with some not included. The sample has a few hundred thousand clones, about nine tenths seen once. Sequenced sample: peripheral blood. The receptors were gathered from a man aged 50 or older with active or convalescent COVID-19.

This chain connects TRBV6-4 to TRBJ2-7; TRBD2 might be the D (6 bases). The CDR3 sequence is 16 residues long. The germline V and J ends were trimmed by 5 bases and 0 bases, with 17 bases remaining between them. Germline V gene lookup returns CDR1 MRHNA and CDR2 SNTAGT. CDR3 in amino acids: CASSRHRRGLSYEQYF. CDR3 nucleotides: TGTGCCAGCAGTCGCCATAGGAGGGGCCTCTCCTACGAGCAGTACTTC.

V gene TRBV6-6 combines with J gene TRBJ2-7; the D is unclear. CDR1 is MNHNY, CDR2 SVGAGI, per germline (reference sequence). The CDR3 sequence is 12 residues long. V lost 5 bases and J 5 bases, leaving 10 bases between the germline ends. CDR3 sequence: CASSPAGHEQYF. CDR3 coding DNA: TGTGCCAGCAGTCCCGCAGGCCACGAGCAGTACTTC.

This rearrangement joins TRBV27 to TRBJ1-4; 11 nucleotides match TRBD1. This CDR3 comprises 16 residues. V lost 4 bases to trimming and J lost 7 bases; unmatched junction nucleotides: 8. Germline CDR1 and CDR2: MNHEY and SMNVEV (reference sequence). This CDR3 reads CASSSITGTGGEKLFF. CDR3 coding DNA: TGTGCCAGCAGTTCGATAACCGGGACAGGGGGTGAAAAACTGTTTTTT.

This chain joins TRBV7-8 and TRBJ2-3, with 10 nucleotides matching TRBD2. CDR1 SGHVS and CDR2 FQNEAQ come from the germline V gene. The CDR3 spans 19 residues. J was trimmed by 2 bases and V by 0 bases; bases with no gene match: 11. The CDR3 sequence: CASSLAPGTSEFVTDTQYF. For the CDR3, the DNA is TGTGCCAGCAGCTTAGCCCCTGGGACTAGCGAATTTGTCACAGATACGCAGTATTTT.

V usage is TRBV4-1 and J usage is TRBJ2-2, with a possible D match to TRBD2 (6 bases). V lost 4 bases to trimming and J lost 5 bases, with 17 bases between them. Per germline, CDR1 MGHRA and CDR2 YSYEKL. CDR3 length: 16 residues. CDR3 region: CASSRAGWSLTGELFF. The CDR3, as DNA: TGCGCCAGCAGCCGGGCGGGATGGTCCCTAACCGGGGAGCTGTTTTTT.

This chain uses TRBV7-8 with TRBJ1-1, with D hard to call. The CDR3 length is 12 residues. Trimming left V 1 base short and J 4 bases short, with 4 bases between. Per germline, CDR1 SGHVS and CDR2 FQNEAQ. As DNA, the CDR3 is TGTGCCAGCAGCTTAGACAGCACTGAAGCTTTCTTT. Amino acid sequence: CASSLDSTEAFF.

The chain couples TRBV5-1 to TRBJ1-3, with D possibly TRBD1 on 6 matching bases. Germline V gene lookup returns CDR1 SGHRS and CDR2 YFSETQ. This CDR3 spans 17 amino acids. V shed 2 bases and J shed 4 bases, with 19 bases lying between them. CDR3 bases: TGCGCCAGCAGCTTTTTGGGGGCGGCCCTGGGCGGAAACACCATATATTTT. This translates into CASSFLGAALGGNTIYF.

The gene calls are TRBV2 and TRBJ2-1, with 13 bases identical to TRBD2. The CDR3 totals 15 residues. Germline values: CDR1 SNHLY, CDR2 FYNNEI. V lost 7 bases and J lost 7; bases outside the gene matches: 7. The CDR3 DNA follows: TGTGCCAGCAACTTACTAGCGGGAGGGGATAATGAGCAGTTCTTC. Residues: CASNLLAGGDNEQFF.

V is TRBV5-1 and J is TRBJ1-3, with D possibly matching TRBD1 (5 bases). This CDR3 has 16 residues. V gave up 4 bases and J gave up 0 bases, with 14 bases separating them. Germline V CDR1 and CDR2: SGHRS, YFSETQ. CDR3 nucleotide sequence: TGCGCCAGCAGCATTAAGACTGGGGCCTCTGGAAACACCATATATTTT. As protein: CASSIKTGASGNTIYF.

In nucleotides, the CDR3 is TGTGCCACCAGTGATTGGACTAGCACAGATACGCAGTATTTT. This codes for CATSDWTSTDTQYF. This chain uses TRBV24-1 with TRBJ2-3; the D gene is possibly TRBD2 (5 bases). The CDR3 spans 14 residues. Germline CDR1 and CDR2: KGHDR and SFDVKD. V was pared by 2 bases and J by 0 bases, with 5 bases between.

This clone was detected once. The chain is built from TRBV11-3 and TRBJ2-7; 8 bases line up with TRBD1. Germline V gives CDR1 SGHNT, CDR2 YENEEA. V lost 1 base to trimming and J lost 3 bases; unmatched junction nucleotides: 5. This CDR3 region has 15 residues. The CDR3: CASSLAGQGGYEQYF. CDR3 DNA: TGTGCCAGCAGCTTAGCAGGACAGGGAGGCTACGAGCAGTACTTC.

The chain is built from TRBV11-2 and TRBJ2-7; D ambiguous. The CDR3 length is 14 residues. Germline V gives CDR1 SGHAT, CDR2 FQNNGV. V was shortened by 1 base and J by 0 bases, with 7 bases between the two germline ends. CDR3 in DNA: TGTGCCAGCAGCTTAGGCCCAGACTCCTACGAGCAGTACTTC. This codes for CASSLGPDSYEQYF.

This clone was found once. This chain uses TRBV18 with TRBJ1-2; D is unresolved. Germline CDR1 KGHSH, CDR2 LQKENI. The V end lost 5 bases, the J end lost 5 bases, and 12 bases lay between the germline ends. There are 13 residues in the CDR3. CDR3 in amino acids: CASSIETGYGYTF. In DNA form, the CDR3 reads TGTGCCAGCTCAATAGAGACGGGGTATGGCTACACCTTC. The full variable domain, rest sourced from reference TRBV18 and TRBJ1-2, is NAGVMQNPRHLVRRRGQEARLRCSPMKGHSHVYWYRQLPEEGLKFMVYLQKENIIDESGMPKERFSAEFPKEGPSILRIQQVVRGDSAAYFCASSIETGYGYTFGSGTRLTVV.

The CDR3: CASSLGTGVEKLFF. The CDR3 DNA reads as TGTGCCAGCAGCTTAGGGACAGGAGTCGAAAAACTGTTTTTT. This chain uses TRBV7-9 with TRBJ1-4; 7 nucleotides match TRBD1. The germline CDR1 and CDR2 sequences are SEHNR and FQNEAQ (reference sequence). V shed 1 base, J shed 8 bases, and the junction held 4 bases outside the gene matches. The CDR3 extends over 14 amino acids.

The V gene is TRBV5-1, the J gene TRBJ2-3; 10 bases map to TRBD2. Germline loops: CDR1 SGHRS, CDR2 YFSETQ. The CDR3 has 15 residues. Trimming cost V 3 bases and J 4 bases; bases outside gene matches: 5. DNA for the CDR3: TGCGCCAGCAGCTGGAGCGGGGGGGCATCAGATACGCAGTATTTT. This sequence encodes CASSWSGGASDTQYF.

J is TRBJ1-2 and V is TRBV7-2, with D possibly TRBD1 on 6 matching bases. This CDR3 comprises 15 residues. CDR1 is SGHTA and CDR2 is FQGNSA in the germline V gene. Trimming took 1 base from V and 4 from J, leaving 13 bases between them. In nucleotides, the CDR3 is TGTGCCAGCAGCTTAGTCCCGGGGGGGGCCTATGGCTACACCTTC. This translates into CASSLVPGGAYGYTF.

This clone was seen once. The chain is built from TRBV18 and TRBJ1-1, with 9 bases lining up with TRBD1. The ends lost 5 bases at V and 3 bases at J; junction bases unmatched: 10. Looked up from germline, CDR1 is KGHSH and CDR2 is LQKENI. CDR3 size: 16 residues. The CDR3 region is CASSSRQGVWYTEAFF. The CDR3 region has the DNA TGTGCCAGCTCATCCCGACAGGGGGTATGGTACACTGAAGCTTTCTTT.

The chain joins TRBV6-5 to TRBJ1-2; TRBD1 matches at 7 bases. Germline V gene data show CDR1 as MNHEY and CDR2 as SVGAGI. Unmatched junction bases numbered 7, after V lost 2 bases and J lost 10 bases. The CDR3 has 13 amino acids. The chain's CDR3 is CASSYPGTVVYTF. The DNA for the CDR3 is TGTGCCAGCAGTTACCCCGGGACAGTCGTCTACACCTTC.